Shown below are 32 T cell receptor beta chains from a single sample sequenced in a study of T cells in tuberculosis (dated by TCRdb to 2016 to 2019). Libraries were prepared through the immunoSEQ multiplex PCR assay. TCRdb carries this immuneACCESS record with in-frame sequences only. Its versions omit some clonotypes, under half of them owing to an unresolved V gene in the studies checked, with the rest unexplained. In all, the sample holds some 28,000 clones, and almost 90% of those were seen once. In total, the top ten clones hold around 5.7% of the sample. Sequencing was carried out using PBMCs. The receptors here all came from a donor aged 5 to 30 with latent tuberculosis or without tuberculosis infection.

The V and J genes are TRBV15 and TRBJ1-5; tentative D call: TRBD1 (6 bases). This CDR3 is built from 15 residues. V lost 0 bases, J lost 7 bases, and 13 bases lay in between. CDR1 and CDR2 (germline): LNHNV, YYDKDF (reference sequence). Here the CDR3 DNA reads TGTGCCACCAGCAGAGATCGGGGGGGGCTACAGCCCCAGCATTTT. Protein sequence: CATSRDRGGLQPQHF.

The chain recombines TRBV6-1 with TRBJ2-5; TRBD2 aligns across 7 bases. Germline V gene data show CDR1 as MNHNS and CDR2 as SASEGT. The V and J ends lost 7 bases and 7 bases, in that order; junction bases with no gene match: 6. CDR3 length: 12 residues. The DNA for the CDR3 is TGTGCCAGCACGAGGACGGGGGGGACCCAGTACTTC. Residues: CASTRTGGTQYF.

CDR3 coding DNA: TGTGCCACCCGACAGAGCTATGGCTACACCTTC. Encoded protein: CATRQSYGYTF. The chain links TRBV19 to TRBJ1-2; D is possibly TRBD1 (5 bases). The CDR3 contains 11 residues. V was trimmed by 10 bases and J by 4 bases, leaving 10 bases between them. Germline V gene sequence: CDR1 LNHDA, CDR2 SQIVND (reference sequence).

The rearrangement uses TRBV6-1 and TRBJ2-1, with 10 positions matching TRBD1. The CDR3 runs to 11 residues. V lost 11 bases, J lost 6 bases, and 1 base stayed unmatched. Germline lookup yields CDR1 MNHNS and CDR2 SASEGT. In DNA form, the CDR3 reads TGTGCCCGGACAGGGGGCAATGAGCAGTTCTTC. Amino acids: CARTGGNEQFF.

The genes are TRBV10-1 and TRBJ1-3; D call uncertain. Looked up from germline, CDR1 is WNHNN and CDR2 is SYGVQD (reference sequence). The CDR3 runs 14 residues. Trimming stripped 2 bases from V and 0 bases from J, with 5 bases between. The chain's CDR3 is CASSEPDSGNTIYF. CDR3 nucleotides: TGCGCCAGCAGTGAGCCAGACTCTGGAAACACCATATATTTT.

The V gene is TRBV5-6, the J gene TRBJ1-6, with D possibly being TRBD1 (6 bases). This CDR3 has 14 amino acids. V lost 4 bases and J 9 bases, leaving 14 bases between the germline ends. Germline V gives CDR1 SGHDT, CDR2 YYEEEE. The CDR3 protein is CASSADTGLSPLHF. CDR3 nucleotides: TGTGCCAGCAGCGCGGACACAGGGCTTTCACCCCTCCACTTT.

The CDR3 nucleotides are TGTGCCAGCAGCCAAGTCTCGGGGTTCTGGGCTTTCTTT. Amino acids: CASSQVSGFWAFF. This chain uses TRBV14 with TRBJ1-1, with D hard to call. The V and J ends lost 1 base and 11 bases respectively, with 14 bases between them. The germline gives CDR1 SGHDN, CDR2 FVKESK. The CDR3 is 13 amino acids.

The V call is TRBV10-3, the J call TRBJ1-2; D possibly corresponds to TRBD1 (6 bases). The CDR3 contains 13 residues. In germline, CDR1 is ENHRY, CDR2 SYGVKD. Between the trimmed V and J ends, which lost 3 bases and 6 bases, there was a span of 11 bases. CDR3 loop: CAISEEQGDGYTF. The CDR3 DNA follows: TGTGCCATCAGTGAAGAACAGGGTGATGGCTACACCTTC.

V usage is TRBV9 and J usage is TRBJ2-1; D is ambiguous. V was pared by 6 bases and J by 5 bases, with 3 bases between. CDR1 is SGDLS, CDR2 YYNGEE, per germline. The length of the CDR3 is 10 residues. CDR3 DNA: TGTGCCAGCACCAACAATGAGCAGTTCTTC. It codes for CASTNNEQFF. The full variable domain, completed using reference TRBV9 and TRBJ2-1, is DSGVTQTPKHLITATGQRVTLRCSPRSGDLSVYWYQQSLDQGLQFLIQYYNGEERAKGNILERFSAQQFPDLHSELNLSSLELGDSALYFCASTNNEQFFGPGTRLTVL.

The rearrangement links TRBV5-4 to TRBJ1-1; D gene uncertain. V was clipped by 2 bases and J by 8 bases, with 7 bases between them. In germline, CDR1 is SGHNT, CDR2 YYREEE (reference sequence). The length of the CDR3 is 11 residues. The CDR3 spells CASSFGLEAFF. CDR3 DNA sequence: TGTGCCAGCAGCTTCGGGTTAGAAGCTTTCTTT.

This clone was counted only a few times. This chain uses TRBV5-4 with TRBJ2-7, with D perhaps TRBD1 (5 bases). The CDR3 is 14 amino acids. Germline values: CDR1 SGHNT, CDR2 YYREEE (reference sequence). V lost 3 bases and J 0 bases, leaving 10 bases between the germline ends. CDR3 sequence: CASSSQDSSYEQYF. The CDR3 DNA reads as TGTGCCAGCAGCTCCCAAGACAGCTCCTACGAGCAGTACTTC.

V usage is TRBV29-1 and J usage is TRBJ1-1; maybe TRBD1 (5 bases). CDR1 and CDR2 from the germline V gene are SQVTM and ANQGSEA. Between the trimmed V and J ends, which lost 7 bases and 1 base, there was a span of 22 bases. The CDR3 is made up of 16 amino acids. The CDR3 region is CSAGARGGGSNTEAFF. The CDR3, as DNA: TGCAGCGCAGGTGCTCGGGGTGGGGGGTCGAACACTGAAGCTTTCTTT.

This chain connects TRBV6-5 to TRBJ1-2; D is ambiguous. Trimming shortened V by 0 bases and J by 5 bases, and 13 bases separated the two germline ends. The CDR3 consists of 15 residues. Germline V gives CDR1 MNHEY, CDR2 SVGAGI. The CDR3 coding sequence is TGTGCCAGCAGTTACTCTTCAGGCGGGGAGTATGGCTACACCTTC. Protein sequence: CASSYSSGGEYGYTF.

The genes are TRBV9 and TRBJ2-3; 7 bases line up with TRBD2. Germline V gene lookup returns CDR1 SGDLS and CDR2 YYNGEE. CDR3 size: 13 residues. Trimming took 4 bases from V and 6 from J; bases not matched to a gene: 5. The CDR3 DNA is TGTGCCAGCAGCTCTCACGGGGGGGATACGCAGTATTTT. This encodes CASSSHGGDTQYF.

V is TRBV19 and J is TRBJ1-2; TRBD1 matches at 11 bases. Losses at the gene ends were 3 bases for V and 7 bases for J; bases not matched to a gene: 7. Per germline, CDR1 LNHDA and CDR2 SQIVND (reference sequence). CDR3 size: 15 residues. The CDR3 DNA sequence: TGTGCCAGTAGTATTGATGGACAGGGGGCGAGTGGCTACACCTTC. Protein product: CASSIDGQGASGYTF.

V and J are TRBV6-6 and TRBJ2-7, with a possible D match to TRBD2 (5 bases). Germline V CDR1 and CDR2: MNHNY, SVGAGI (reference sequence). The CDR3 loop spans 13 amino acids. Trimming removed 6 bases at V and 3 bases at J, with 12 bases between. The CDR3 region has the DNA TGTGCCAGCAGCAACCCGGGGAACTACGAGCAGTACTTC. Protein: CASSNPGNYEQYF.

J is TRBJ1-4 and V is TRBV7-2; 7 nucleotides line up with TRBD1. CDR3 size: 15 residues. In germline, CDR1 is SGHTA, CDR2 FQGNSA. J lost 6 bases, V lost 4 bases, and 8 bases had no gene match. The CDR3 DNA is TGTGCCAGCAGCTCCCCGACAGGGTCGGATGAAAAACTGTTTTTT. Protein sequence: CASSSPTGSDEKLFF.

The chain has TRBV10-2 and TRBJ2-7, with a tentative D call TRBD1 (5 bases). Germline CDR1 and CDR2: WSHSY and SAAADI. The V gene lost 3 bases and the J gene lost 3 bases, with 9 bases spanning the gap. This CDR3 is 13 amino acids long. The CDR3 nucleotides read TGCGCCAGCAGTGATTTGCAGGGCTACGAGCAGTACTTC. It codes for CASSDLQGYEQYF.

The V and J genes are TRBV28 and TRBJ2-3; TRBD2 aligns across 8 bases. The length of the CDR3 is 15 residues. J gave up 2 bases and V 1 base, and 2 bases lay outside the gene matches. CDR1 and CDR2 (germline): MDHEN, SYDVKM. The CDR3 loop reads CASSLLAGYTDTQYF. CDR3 in DNA: TGTGCCAGCAGTTTATTAGCGGGGTACACAGATACGCAGTATTTT.

This clone was detected once. V and J are TRBV6-5 and TRBJ2-7, with 7 bases identical to TRBD1. V was pared by 0 bases and J by 4 bases, with 0 bases of the junction left unmatched. The CDR3 contains 13 residues. Germline CDR1 is MNHEY and CDR2 is SVGAGI. The CDR3 DNA sequence: TGTGCCAGCAGTTACTCGACAGGGTACGAGCAGTACTTC. Amino acid sequence: CASSYSTGYEQYF.

The chain links TRBV13 to TRBJ2-1; D might be TRBD2 (5 bases). The CDR3 runs to 13 residues. The ends were cut back, 5 bases at V and 6 bases at J, with 11 bases in the middle. Germline V gene lookup returns CDR1 PRHDT and CDR2 FYEKMQ (reference sequence). As DNA, the CDR3 is TGTGCCAGCAGCCAGCGGTCCCCCAATGAGCAGTTCTTC. This gives the protein CASSQRSPNEQFF.

The chain employs TRBV19 and TRBJ1-2; D might be TRBD1 (6 bases). Germline V lookup: CDR1 LNHDA, CDR2 SQIVND (reference sequence). The CDR3 spans 13 residues. Deletions cut 6 bases from V and 4 bases from J, with 12 bases between. CDR3: CASRLGHLYGYTF. CDR3 bases: TGTGCCAGTAGACTGGGACACCTCTATGGCTACACCTTC.

V gene TRBV27 combines with J gene TRBJ1-1; 7 nucleotides line up with TRBD1. From germline, CDR1 is MNHEY and CDR2 SMNVEV (reference sequence). J was trimmed by 3 bases and V by 5 bases; bases with no gene match: 6. The CDR3 covers 14 residues. The DNA for the CDR3 is TGTGCCAGCAGTCACTTTCAGGGGGACACTGAAGCTTTCTTT. It is translated as CASSHFQGDTEAFF.

The chain links TRBV29-1 to TRBJ2-3; possible D gene TRBD2, 5 bases. The CDR3 is 13 amino acids. The germline V gene encodes CDR1 SQVTM and CDR2 ANQGSEA. The V end lost 4 bases, the J end lost 0 bases, and 8 bases lay between the germline ends. The CDR3 DNA reads TGCAGCGTTGGCGGGCGTAGCACAGATACGCAGTATTTT. The encoded protein is CSVGGRSTDTQYF.

The chain has TRBV7-6 and TRBJ1-3; D may be TRBD1 (5 bases). Per germline, CDR1 SGHVS and CDR2 FNYEAQ. The ends were cut back, 1 base at V and 4 bases at J, with 11 bases in the middle. CDR3 length: 15 residues. The CDR3 nucleotides are TGTGCCAGCAGCTTAGAAGGGGTGCGGGGAAACACCATATATTTT. As protein: CASSLEGVRGNTIYF. Supplemented by reference TRBV7-6 and TRBJ1-3, the full variable domain reads GAGVSQSPRYKVTKRGQDVALRCDPISGHVSLYWYRQALGQGPEFLTYFNYEAQQDKSGLPNDRFSAERPEGSISTLTIQRTEQRDSAMYRCASSLEGVRGNTIYFGEGSWLTVV.

About this clone: Different DNA sequences within this sample yield the same CDR3. V is TRBV2 and J is TRBJ2-5; D uncertain. Germline values: CDR1 SNHLY, CDR2 FYNNEI. The V gene lost 0 bases and the J gene lost 4 bases, with 3 bases spanning the gap. The CDR3 runs to 12 residues. CDR3 sequence reads: CASSEARETQYF. The CDR3, as DNA: TGTGCCAGCAGTGAAGCGCGAGAGACCCAGTACTTC.

The rearrangement uses TRBV4-1 and TRBJ1-4, with 8 nucleotides matching TRBD1. The length of the CDR3 is 18 residues. Germline assignment: CDR1 MGHRA and CDR2 YSYEKL. V gave up 2 bases and J gave up 1 base; unmatched junction bases: 9. CDR3 DNA sequence: TGCGCCAGCAGCCAACCTTTGACAGGGGCAGGAACTAATGAAAAACTGTTTTTT. The encoded protein is CASSQPLTGAGTNEKLFF.

The genes are TRBV9 and TRBJ1-6; weak D call: TRBD1 (5 bases). Trimming cost V 0 bases and J 9 bases, with 10 bases left between them. The germline V gene encodes CDR1 SGDLS and CDR2 YYNGEE. The CDR3 is 14 amino acids. The CDR3 coding sequence is TGTGCCAGCAGCGTAGAGGGGTCGGTTTCACCCCTCCACTTT. Amino acid sequence: CASSVEGSVSPLHF.

This rearrangement joins TRBV4-1 to TRBJ1-3; possible D gene TRBD1, 5 bases. CDR3 length equals 16 residues. Per germline, CDR1 MGHRA and CDR2 YSYEKL. V was clipped by 4 bases and J by 0 bases, with 13 bases between them. CDR3 loop: CASSPDSGVSGNTIYF. CDR3 DNA sequence: TGCGCCAGCAGCCCCGACAGTGGAGTCTCTGGAAACACCATATATTTT.

This chain connects TRBV28 to TRBJ2-7; 8 bases agree with TRBD2. V was pared by 8 bases and J by 2 bases, with 8 bases of the junction left unmatched. The CDR3 runs 14 residues. Looked up from germline, CDR1 is MDHEN and CDR2 is SYDVKM. The CDR3 DNA reads TGTGCCAGCGGACTAGCTGGAGGGGCCTACGAGCAGTACTTC. Amino acid sequence: CASGLAGGAYEQYF.

The V call is TRBV5-1, the J call TRBJ1-1, with D possibly TRBD1 on 5 matching bases. V was shortened by 3 bases and J by 6 bases, with 12 bases between the two germline ends. This CDR3 has 13 residues. CDR1 SGHRS and CDR2 YFSETQ come from the germline V gene. The CDR3 DNA reads TGCGCCAGCAGCTGGATCCCCAGGGCTGAAGCTTTCTTT. Translating it yields CASSWIPRAEAFF.

This clone was seen once. This sequence joins TRBV4-3 and TRBJ2-7, with a possible D match to TRBD2 (5 bases). Germline V CDR1 and CDR2: LGHNA, YSLEER. Trimming shortened V by 0 bases and J by 5 bases, and 17 bases separated the two germline ends. The CDR3 runs to 16 residues. The CDR3 nucleotides are TGCGCCAGCAGCCAAGATGTGGCCGGGGTGAGGGACGAGCAGTACTTC. Its protein is CASSQDVAGVRDEQYF.